One TCR beta chain is described in this entry. Its specificity is not known. Regarding time point: pre-sensitization, week 0. Treatment denoted: therapeutic diphenylcyclopropenone sensitization with weekly scalp DPC. This specimen belongs to a study of human T cells and chemical hapten exposure. Study overall: All patients underwent weekly scalp dosing with diphenylcyclopropenone for the full roughly 24-week study. Largely, small differences in pooled library volume made per-sample TCR yields vary. Study-level findings and limits: TCRs exceeding 1 in 1000 frequency stayed unchanged with DPC sensitization.

Trimming removed 2 bases from V and 4 bases from J; junction bases left unmatched: 3. There are 14 residues in the CDR3. The germline V gene has CDR1 SEHNR and CDR2 FQNEAQ (reference sequence). TCRdb itself ran the RACE reads through MiXCR, one entry per CDR3 protein. The table lists about 270,000 distinct CDR3 sequences, just under 8% of them singletons. This sequence joins TRBV7-9 and TRBJ2-3; 7 nucleotides agree with TRBD1. Material: whole blood, obtained in connection with sensitization to the hapten diphenylcyclopropenone (DPC). The clonotype was recovered from a man between 18 and 35 years old with alopecia areata. Some clones in this sample may be carry-over from other donors' samples. For the CDR3, the DNA is TGTGCCAGCAGCTTATCAGGGGGTCCAGATACGCAGTATTTT. Residues: CASSLSGGPDTQYF.